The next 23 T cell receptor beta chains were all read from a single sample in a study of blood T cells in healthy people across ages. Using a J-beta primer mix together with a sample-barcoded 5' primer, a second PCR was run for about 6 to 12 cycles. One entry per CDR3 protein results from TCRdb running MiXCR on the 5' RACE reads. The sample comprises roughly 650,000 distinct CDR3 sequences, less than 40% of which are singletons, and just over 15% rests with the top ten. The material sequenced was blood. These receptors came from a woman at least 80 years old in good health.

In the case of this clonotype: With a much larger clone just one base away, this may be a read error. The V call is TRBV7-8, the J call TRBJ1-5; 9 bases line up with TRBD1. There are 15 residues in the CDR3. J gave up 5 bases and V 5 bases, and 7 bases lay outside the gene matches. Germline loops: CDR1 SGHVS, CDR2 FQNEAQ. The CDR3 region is CASSHGGQGYQPQHF. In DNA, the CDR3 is TGTGCCAGCAGCCACGGGGGACAGGGCTATCAGCCCCAGCATTTT.

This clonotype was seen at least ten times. CDR3 amino acids: CASSEGVNHRKGSEAFF. The CDR3 DNA reads TGTGCCAGCAGTGAAGGAGTTAACCACCGCAAGGGGAGTGAAGCTTTCTTT. This chain joins TRBV6-1 and TRBJ1-1, with D possibly TRBD1 on 5 matching bases. The CDR3 extends over 17 amino acids. Germline V lookup: CDR1 MNHNS, CDR2 SASEGT. V was cut by 1 base and J by 7 bases, with 22 bases left in between.

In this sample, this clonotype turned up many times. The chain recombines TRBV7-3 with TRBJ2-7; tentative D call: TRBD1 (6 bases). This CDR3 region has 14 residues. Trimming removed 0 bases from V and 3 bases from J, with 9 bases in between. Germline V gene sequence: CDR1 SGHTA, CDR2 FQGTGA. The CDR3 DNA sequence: TGTGCCAGCAGCTTAACCGGACAGAGCTACGAGCAGTACTTC. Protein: CASSLTGQSYEQYF.

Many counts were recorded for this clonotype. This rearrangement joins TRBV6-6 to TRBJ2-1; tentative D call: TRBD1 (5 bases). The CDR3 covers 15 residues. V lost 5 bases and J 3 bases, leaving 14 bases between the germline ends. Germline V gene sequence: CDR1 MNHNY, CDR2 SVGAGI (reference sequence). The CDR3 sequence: CASSGDRVNYNEQFF. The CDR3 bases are TGTGCCAGCAGTGGAGACAGAGTCAACTACAATGAGCAGTTCTTC.

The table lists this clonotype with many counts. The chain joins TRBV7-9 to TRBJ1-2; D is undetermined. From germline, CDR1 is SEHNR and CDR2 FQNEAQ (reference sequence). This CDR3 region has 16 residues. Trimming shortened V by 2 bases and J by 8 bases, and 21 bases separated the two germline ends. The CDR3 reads CASSLQFGQVKRGYTF. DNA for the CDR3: TGTGCCAGCAGCTTACAGTTTGGTCAGGTCAAGAGGGGCTACACCTTC.

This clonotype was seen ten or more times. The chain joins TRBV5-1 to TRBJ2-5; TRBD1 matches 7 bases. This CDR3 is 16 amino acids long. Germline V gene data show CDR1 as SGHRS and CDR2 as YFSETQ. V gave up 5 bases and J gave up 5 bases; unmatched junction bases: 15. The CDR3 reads CASRIGTASARETQYF. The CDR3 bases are TGCGCCAGCAGGATCGGGACAGCCTCTGCGAGGGAGACCCAGTACTTC. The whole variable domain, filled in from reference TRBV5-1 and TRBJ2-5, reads KAGVTQTPRYLIKTRGQQVTLSCSPISGHRSVSWYQQTPGQGLQFLFEYFSETQRNKGNFPGRFSGRQFSNSRSEMNVSTLELGDSALYLCASRIGTASARETQYFGPGTRLLVL.

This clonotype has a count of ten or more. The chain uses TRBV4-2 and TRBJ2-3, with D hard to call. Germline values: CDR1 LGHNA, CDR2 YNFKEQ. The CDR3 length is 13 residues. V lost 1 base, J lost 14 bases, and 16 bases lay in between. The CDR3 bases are TGTGCCAGCAGCCAAGGGTTTGACGGGTCAGTGTATTTT. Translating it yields CASSQGFDGSVYF.

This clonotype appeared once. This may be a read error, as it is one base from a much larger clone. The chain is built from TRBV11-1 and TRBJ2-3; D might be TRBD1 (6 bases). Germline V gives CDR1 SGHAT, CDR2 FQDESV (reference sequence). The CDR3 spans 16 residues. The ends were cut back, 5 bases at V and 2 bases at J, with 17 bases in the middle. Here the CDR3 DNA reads TGTGCCAGCAGCCCCGGCAGGGGAACTACCACAGATACGCAGTATTTT. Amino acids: CASSPGRGTTTDTQYF.

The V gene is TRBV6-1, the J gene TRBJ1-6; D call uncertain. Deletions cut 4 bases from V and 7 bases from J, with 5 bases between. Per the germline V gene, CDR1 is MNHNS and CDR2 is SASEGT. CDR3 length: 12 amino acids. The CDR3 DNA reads TGTGCCAGCAGTGCCCGGAATTCACCCCTCCACTTT. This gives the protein CASSARNSPLHF.

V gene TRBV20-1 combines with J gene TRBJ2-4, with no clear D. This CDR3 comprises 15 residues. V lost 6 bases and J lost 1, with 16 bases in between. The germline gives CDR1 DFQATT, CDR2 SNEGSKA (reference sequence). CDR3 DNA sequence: TGCAGTGCCATCGCCAACGAGCACGCCAAAAACATTCAGTACTTC. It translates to CSAIANEHAKNIQYF.

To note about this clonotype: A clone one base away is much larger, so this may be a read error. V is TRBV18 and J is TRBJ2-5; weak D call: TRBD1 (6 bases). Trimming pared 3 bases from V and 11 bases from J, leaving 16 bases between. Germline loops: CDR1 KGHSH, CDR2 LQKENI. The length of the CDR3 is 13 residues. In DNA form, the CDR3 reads TGTGCCAGCTCACCCCTCAGGGACACCAGGCAGTACTTC. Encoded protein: CASSPLRDTRQYF.

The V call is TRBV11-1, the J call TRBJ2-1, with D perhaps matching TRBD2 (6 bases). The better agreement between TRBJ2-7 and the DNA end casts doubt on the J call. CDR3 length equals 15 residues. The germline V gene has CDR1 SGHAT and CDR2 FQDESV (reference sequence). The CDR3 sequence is CASSFAQGAGNEQYF. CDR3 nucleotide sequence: TGTGCCAGCAGCTTCGCCCAGGGAGCGGGCAATGAGCAGTACTTC.

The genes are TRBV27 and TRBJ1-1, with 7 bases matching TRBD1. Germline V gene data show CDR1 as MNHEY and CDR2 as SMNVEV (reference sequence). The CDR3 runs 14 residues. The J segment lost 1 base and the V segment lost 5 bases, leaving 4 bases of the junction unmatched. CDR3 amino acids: CASSRGQRNTEAFF. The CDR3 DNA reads TGTGCCAGCAGTCGGGGACAGAGGAACACTGAAGCTTTCTTT.

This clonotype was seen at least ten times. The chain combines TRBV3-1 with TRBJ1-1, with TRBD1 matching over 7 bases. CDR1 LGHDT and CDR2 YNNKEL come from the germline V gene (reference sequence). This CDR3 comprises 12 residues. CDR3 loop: CAATGPNTEAFF. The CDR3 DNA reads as TGTGCGGCGACAGGGCCGAACACTGAAGCTTTCTTT.

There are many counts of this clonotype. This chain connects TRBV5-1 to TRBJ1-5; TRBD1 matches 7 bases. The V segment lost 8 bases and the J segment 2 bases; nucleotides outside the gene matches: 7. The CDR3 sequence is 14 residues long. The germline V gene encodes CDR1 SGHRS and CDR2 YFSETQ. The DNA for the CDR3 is TGCGCCAGAAGGAGACAGGGCGGCAATCAGCCCCAGCATTTT. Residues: CARRRQGGNQPQHF.

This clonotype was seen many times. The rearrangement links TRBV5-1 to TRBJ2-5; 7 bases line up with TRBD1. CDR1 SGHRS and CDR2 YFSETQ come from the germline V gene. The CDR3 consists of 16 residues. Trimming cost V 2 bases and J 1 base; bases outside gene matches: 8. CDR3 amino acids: CASSFQGGIFQETQYF. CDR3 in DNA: TGCGCCAGCAGCTTTCAAGGGGGCATTTTCCAAGAGACCCAGTACTTC.

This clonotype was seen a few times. CDR3 in amino acids: CASSDSGLVVEKLFF. CDR3 nucleotides: TGTGCCAGCAGTGATTCGGGCCTGGTGGTTGAAAAACTGTTTTTT. The rearrangement joins TRBV6-2 or TRBV6-3 to TRBJ1-4; D uncertain. Trimming cost V 5 bases and J 7 bases, with 17 bases left between them. Germline CDR1 and CDR2: MNHEY and SVGEGT. The CDR3 covers 15 residues.

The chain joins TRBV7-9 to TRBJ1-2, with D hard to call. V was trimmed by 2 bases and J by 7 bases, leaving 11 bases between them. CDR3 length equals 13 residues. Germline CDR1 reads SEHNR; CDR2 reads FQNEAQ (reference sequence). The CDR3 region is CASSLTEGSGYTF. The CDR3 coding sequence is TGTGCCAGCAGCTTAACGGAGGGCTCTGGCTACACCTTC.

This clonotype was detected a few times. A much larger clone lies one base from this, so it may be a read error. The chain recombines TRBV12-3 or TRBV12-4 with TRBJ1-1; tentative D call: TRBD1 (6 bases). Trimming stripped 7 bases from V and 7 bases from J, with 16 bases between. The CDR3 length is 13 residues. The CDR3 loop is CASIPNQGFEAFF. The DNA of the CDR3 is TGTGCCAGCATACCTAACCAGGGGTTTGAAGCTTTCTTT.

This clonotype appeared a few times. The CDR3 DNA reads as TGTGCCAGCAGCACCCGACAGGGTCGTAGCACCGGGGAGCTGTTTTTT. As protein: CASSTRQGRSTGELFF. V and J are TRBV7-6 and TRBJ2-2; 7 bases map to TRBD1. The V gene's germline CDR1 is SGHVS and CDR2 FNYEAQ. The V and J ends lost 5 bases and 4 bases, in that order; junction bases with no gene match: 10. CDR3 size: 16 residues.

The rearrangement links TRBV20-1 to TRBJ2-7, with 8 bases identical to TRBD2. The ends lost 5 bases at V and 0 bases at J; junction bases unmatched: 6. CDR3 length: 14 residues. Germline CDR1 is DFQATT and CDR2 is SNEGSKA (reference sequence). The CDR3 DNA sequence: TGCAGTGCTCAGGGACTAGGGAGCTCCTACGAGCAGTACTTC. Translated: CSAQGLGSSYEQYF.

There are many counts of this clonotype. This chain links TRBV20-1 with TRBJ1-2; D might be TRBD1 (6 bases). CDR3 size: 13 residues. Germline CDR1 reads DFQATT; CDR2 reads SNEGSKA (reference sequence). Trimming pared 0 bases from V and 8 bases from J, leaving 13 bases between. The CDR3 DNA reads TGCAGTGCTAGAGACCGACAGGCTAAAGGCTACACCTTC. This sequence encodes CSARDRQAKGYTF.

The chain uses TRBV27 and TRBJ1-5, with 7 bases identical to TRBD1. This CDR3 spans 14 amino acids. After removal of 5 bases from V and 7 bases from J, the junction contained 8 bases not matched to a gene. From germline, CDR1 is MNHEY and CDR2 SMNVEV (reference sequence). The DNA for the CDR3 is TGTGCCAGCAGTCCGCAGGGGGGATGGCAGCCCCAGCATTTT. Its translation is CASSPQGGWQPQHF.